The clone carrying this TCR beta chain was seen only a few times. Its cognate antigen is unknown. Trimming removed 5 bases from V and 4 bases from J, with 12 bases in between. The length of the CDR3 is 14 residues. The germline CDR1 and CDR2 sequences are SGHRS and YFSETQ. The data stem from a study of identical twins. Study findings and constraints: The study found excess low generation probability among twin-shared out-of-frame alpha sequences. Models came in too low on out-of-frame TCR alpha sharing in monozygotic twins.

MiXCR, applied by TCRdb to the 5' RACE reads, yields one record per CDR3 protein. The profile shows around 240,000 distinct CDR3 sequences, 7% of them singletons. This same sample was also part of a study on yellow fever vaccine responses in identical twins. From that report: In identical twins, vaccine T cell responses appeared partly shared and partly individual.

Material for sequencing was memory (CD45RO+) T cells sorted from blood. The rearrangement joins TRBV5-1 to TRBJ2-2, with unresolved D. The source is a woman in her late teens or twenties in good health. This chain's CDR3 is CASRAEMVTGELFF. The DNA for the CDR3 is TGCGCCAGCAGAGCCGAGATGGTCACCGGGGAGCTGTTTTTT.